This TCR beta chain is drawn from a study of T cell clonotyping in hematopoietic cell transplantation. TCRdb keeps only in-frame clones here, not all; method: immunoSEQ multiplex PCR. The sample holds 5,000 or so clones, 25% to 35% seen once. The time point is: recipient sample about 28 days before transplant, after cytoreduction. From germline, CDR1 is MGHRA and CDR2 YSYEKL. V gave up 4 bases and J gave up 0 bases, with 10 bases separating them. The CDR3 has 16 residues. This TCR was sampled from a man aged 50-59 years with myelofibrosis. Some clones in this sample may be carry-over from other donors' samples. The chain employs TRBV4-1 and TRBJ2-6, with D unresolved. The sample here was peripheral blood mononuclear cells, taken before stem cell transplant. The CDR3 sequence: CASSRGDGSGANVLTF. CDR3 DNA sequence: TGCGCCAGCAGCCGAGGAGACGGCTCTGGGGCCAACGTCCTGACTTTC.